What follows are 16 T cell receptor beta chains derived from one specimen sequenced in a study of T cells in Graves' hyperthyroidism and ophthalmopathy. The TCR beta CDR3 regions underwent amplification using RNA transcripts as the source. The HTBI set primed first-round TCR CDR3 RT-PCR. One entry per CDR3 protein results from TCRdb running MiXCR on the multiplex PCR reads. This sample has 450,000 to 700,000 distinct CDR3 sequences, with under 60% found just once. Sequencing used peripheral blood or thyroid tissue (not recorded which). These receptors came from an adult woman with Graves' disease, either hyperthyroidism or ophthalmopathy (not recorded which).

CDR3 residues: CASSANTWPNEKLFF. The CDR3 DNA is TGTGCCAGCAGCGCTAATACCTGGCCTAATGAAAAACTGTTTTTT. The chain couples TRBV2 to TRBJ1-4; D not resolved. The CDR3 length is 15 residues. The V end was cut by 6 bases, the J end by 3 bases, with 14 bases between. CDR1 is SNHLY, CDR2 FYNNEI, per germline.

This rearrangement joins TRBV10-3 to TRBJ2-5; D perhaps matches TRBD2 (7 bases). Germline lookup yields CDR1 ENHRY and CDR2 SYGVKD. This CDR3 is 14 amino acids long. Between the trimmed V and J ends, which lost 6 bases and 9 bases, there was a span of 20 bases. The CDR3 sequence: CAISKGGGNQPQYF. As DNA, the CDR3 is TGTGCCATCAGCAAGGGGGGGGGCAATCAGCCCCAGTACTTC.

The rearrangement links TRBV20-1 to TRBJ1-6; 7 nucleotides agree with TRBD1. From germline, CDR1 is DFQATT and CDR2 SNEGSKA (reference sequence). CDR3 length equals 10 residues. With V trimmed by 4 bases and J by 14 bases, 2 bases remained unmatched. In DNA form, the CDR3 reads TGCAGTGCTACGACAGGGTCCCTCCACTTT. As protein: CSATTGSLHF.

This clonotype was seen at least ten times. This sequence joins TRBV5-1 and TRBJ2-7; weak D call: TRBD2 (6 bases). The V gene lost 4 bases and the J gene lost 0 bases, with 20 bases spanning the gap. Germline V lookup: CDR1 SGHRS, CDR2 YFSETQ. This CDR3 region has 17 residues. CDR3 nucleotide sequence: TGCGCCAGCAGCCGGAGGGGTAGCGGAGGAAGCTCCTACGAGCAGTACTTC. Its translation: CASSRRGSGGSSYEQYF.

V gene TRBV10-2 combines with J gene TRBJ1-6; TRBD1 agrees at 7 bases. J lost 7 bases, V lost 5 bases, and 8 bases had no gene match. In germline, CDR1 is WSHSY, CDR2 SAAADI. The CDR3 consists of 15 residues. This CDR3 reads CASSPRGGWNSPLHF. The CDR3 bases are TGCGCCAGCAGTCCCAGGGGGGGGTGGAATTCACCCCTCCACTTT.

This chain links TRBV9 with TRBJ1-2; D perhaps matches TRBD1 (6 bases). This CDR3 spans 15 amino acids. The germline gives CDR1 SGDLS, CDR2 YYNGEE. V gave up 0 bases and J gave up 8 bases, with 17 bases separating them. CDR3 region: CASSVGGTQIGGYTF. Written as DNA, the CDR3 is TGTGCCAGCAGCGTAGGCGGGACACAAATCGGGGGCTACACCTTC.

As to this clonotype: The junction and the germline gene differ at one end; a read error may be behind it. J is TRBJ1-5 and V is TRBV7-9; D remains unclear. The CDR3 is 11 residues long. Per the germline V gene, CDR1 is SEHNR and CDR2 is FQNEAQ (reference sequence). CDR3 DNA sequence: TGTGCCAGCAGCTTAGATCGCGCCAGGACTTTT. It is translated as CASSLDRARTF.

This chain uses TRBV19 with TRBJ2-7; 8 bases agree with TRBD2. Germline assignment: CDR1 LNHDA and CDR2 SQIVND (reference sequence). The V segment lost 10 bases and the J segment 6 bases; nucleotides outside the gene matches: 8. The CDR3 contains 12 residues. The CDR3 loop is CATSGSGSEQYF. The CDR3 DNA is TGTGCCACAAGCGGGAGCGGCAGCGAGCAGTACTTC.

The V gene is TRBV11-2, the J gene TRBJ2-5; a possible D gene is TRBD1 (6 bases). The CDR3 consists of 15 residues. Trimming took 5 bases from V and 2 from J, leaving 15 bases between them. Germline CDR1 SGHAT, CDR2 FQNNGV. CDR3 DNA: TGTGCCAGCAGCCGCAAAGGGGGAAAACAAGAGACCCAGTACTTC. This translates into CASSRKGGKQETQYF.

This chain links TRBV5-1 with TRBJ1-2; D not resolved. CDR3 length: 12 amino acids. CDR1 and CDR2 (germline): SGHRS, YFSETQ. Trimming took off 3 bases at V and 4 bases at J, with 7 bases between the two ends. The CDR3 DNA is TGCGCCAGCAGCTCGCGCAGCTATGGCTACACCTTC. It codes for CASSSRSYGYTF.

V gene TRBV20-1 combines with J gene TRBJ2-7; the D is unclear. V was clipped by 6 bases and J by 0 bases, with 15 bases between them. The V gene's germline CDR1 is DFQATT and CDR2 SNEGSKA (reference sequence). The CDR3 totals 14 residues. DNA of the CDR3: TGCAGTGCACATTGGACGGTGAGCTCCTACGAGCAGTACTTC. It specifies CSAHWTVSSYEQYF.

The J gene is TRBJ2-7, the V gene TRBV20-1; D tentatively reads TRBD1 or TRBD2 (6 bases each). The V gene's germline CDR1 is DFQATT and CDR2 SNEGSKA (reference sequence). The V end lost 2 bases, the J end lost 4 bases, and 9 bases lay between the germline ends. The CDR3 spans 12 residues. CDR3 nucleotides: TGCAGTGCTAGAAGGGGGGAGTACGAGCAGTACTTC. Residues: CSARRGEYEQYF.

This clonotype turned up a few times. V gene TRBV7-2 combines with J gene TRBJ1-1; no clear D gene. The CDR3 consists of 14 residues. V shed 5 bases and J shed 10 bases, with 20 bases lying between them. Germline CDR1 SGHTA, CDR2 FQGNSA. CDR3 bases: TGTGCCAGCAGCCCGGTAGGAAGAGTAGCCCTAGCTTTCTTT. Translating gives CASSPVGRVALAFF.

This clonotype was found many times. The chain recombines TRBV5-1 with TRBJ2-5; TRBD1 might be the D (7 bases). Looked up from germline, CDR1 is SGHRS and CDR2 is YFSETQ. This CDR3 has 14 residues. V shed 4 bases and J shed 7 bases, with 17 bases lying between them. The CDR3 is CASSAGRGDGTQYF. CDR3 DNA sequence: TGCGCCAGCAGCGCGGGCAGGGGGGACGGGACCCAGTACTTC.

This clonotype occurred many times. The chain combines TRBV29-1 with TRBJ1-2, with D possibly TRBD1 on 6 matching bases. The V and J ends lost 0 bases and 8 bases respectively, with 13 bases between them. The CDR3 is 13 amino acids. Per germline, CDR1 SQVTM and CDR2 ANQGSEA. The CDR3 spells CSVEELAGVGYTF. The CDR3 nucleotides read TGCAGCGTTGAAGAATTGGCAGGGGTAGGCTACACCTTC.

This chain's CDR3 is CSVPTGVRTDTQYF. CDR3 nucleotides: TGCAGTGTCCCGACAGGGGTCCGAACAGATACGCAGTATTTT. The chain has TRBV20-1 and TRBJ2-3, with 8 bases that match TRBD1. Germline CDR1 reads DFQATT; CDR2 reads SNEGSKA (reference sequence). V shed 7 bases and J 3 bases; nucleotides not matched to a gene: 9. The CDR3 is 14 amino acids.